This TCR beta chain is drawn from a study of cytomegalovirus exposure and HLA in healthy donors. The V gene end was trimmed by 6 bases and the J gene end by 6 bases; junction bases not matched to a gene: 5. The CDR3 extends over 12 amino acids. Per germline, CDR1 PRHDT and CDR2 FYEKMQ (reference sequence). Details on this clone: What it binds is not known.

Likely unrecorded immune exposures existed in these nominally healthy donors. Researchers ran the PCR with 60 Vbeta and 13 Jbeta primers. The repertoire was sequenced with immunoSEQ multiplex PCR; TCRdb's copy has only in-frame clones and lacks some. The sample lists 210,000 or so clones; around 88% were seen once. Study-level findings and limits: In a later analysis, a genetic analysis reported fewer productive-TCR N-insertions in an Asian-associated ancestry cluster than the cohort average.

The rearrangement uses TRBV13 and TRBJ2-7; 7 bases align to TRBD2. This sequence was found in a young woman in good health and CMV-seronegative. Sequenced sample: PBMCs. CDR3 sequence (DNA): TGTGCCAGCAGACTACGGGGGGTCGAGCAGTACTTC. Protein product: CASRLRGVEQYF.